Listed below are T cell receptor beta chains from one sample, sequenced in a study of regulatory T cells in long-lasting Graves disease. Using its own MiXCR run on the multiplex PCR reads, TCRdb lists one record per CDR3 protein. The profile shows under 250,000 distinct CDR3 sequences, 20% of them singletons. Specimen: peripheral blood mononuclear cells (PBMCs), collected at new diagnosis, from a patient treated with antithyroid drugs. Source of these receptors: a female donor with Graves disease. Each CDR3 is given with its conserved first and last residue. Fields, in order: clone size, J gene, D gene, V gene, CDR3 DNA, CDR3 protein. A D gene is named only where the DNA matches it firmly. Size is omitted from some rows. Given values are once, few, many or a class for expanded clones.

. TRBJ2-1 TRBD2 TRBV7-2 TGTGCCAGCAGCTCCATCGGACTAGCGGGAGGATATGAGCAGTTCTTC CASSSIGLAGGYEQFF
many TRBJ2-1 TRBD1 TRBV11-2 TGTGCCAGCAGACCGGGACAGGGGGAACATGAGCAGTTCTTC CASRPGQGEHEQFF
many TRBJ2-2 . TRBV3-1 TGTGCCAGCAGCCGGAATCAGGGGTCCGGGGAGCTGTTTTTT CASSRNQGSGELFF
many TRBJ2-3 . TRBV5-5 TGTGCCAGCAGCTTTGCAGATACGCAGTATTTT CASSFADTQYF
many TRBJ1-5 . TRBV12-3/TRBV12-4 TGTGCCAGCAGCCGGGAACCGGGACCGGAATATCAGCCCCAGCATTTT CASSREPGPEYQPQHF
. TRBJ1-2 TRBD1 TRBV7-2 TGTGCCAGCAGCTCCTCCGGACAGGGCTATGGCTACACCTTC CASSSSGQGYGYTF
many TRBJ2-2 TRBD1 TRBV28 TGTGCCAGCAGTTTCGATTCAGGGGGCGCGGACACCGGGGAGCTGTTTTTT CASSFDSGGADTGELFF
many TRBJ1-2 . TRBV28 TGTGCCAGCGGGCCGGACCGTTCCTATGGCTACACCTTC CASGPDRSYGYTF
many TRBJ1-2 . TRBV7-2 TGTGCCAGCAGCTTAGCGGTGACAGGTTTCGGCGACTATGGCTACACCTTC CASSLAVTGFGDYGYTF
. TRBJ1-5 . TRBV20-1 TGCAGTGCCGCTGGGGGTAGCAATCAGCCCCAGCATTTT CSAAGGSNQPQHF
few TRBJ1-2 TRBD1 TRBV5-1 TGCGCCAGCAGCCCACGGGACAGACCCTATGGCTACACCTTC CASSPRDRPYGYTF
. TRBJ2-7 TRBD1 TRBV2 TGTGCCAGCAGTGAGGGACAGGGGACCTACGAGCAGTACTTC CASSEGQGTYEQYF
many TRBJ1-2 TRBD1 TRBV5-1 TGCGCCAGCAGCTTGGAGGGACCGGACAGGACCGGGGGCTACACCTTC CASSLEGPDRTGGYTF
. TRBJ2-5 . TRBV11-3 TGTGCCAGCAGCTTAGGGGGGTGGGGACTCCCCCCCCAAGAGACCCAGTACTTC CASSLGGWGLPPQETQYF
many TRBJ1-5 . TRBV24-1 TGTGCCACCAGTGGGTCGGGGCAGAACAATCAGCCCCAGCATTTT CATSGSGQNNQPQHF
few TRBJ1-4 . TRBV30 TGTGCCTGGAGTGTAATGGGGCAGCCGCATCTGAATGAAAAACTGTTTTTT CAWSVMGQPHLNEKLFF
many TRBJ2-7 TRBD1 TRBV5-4 TGTGCCAGCAGTTCCGGACAGGAAACTCTTCGAGAGCAGTACTTC CASSSGQETLREQYF
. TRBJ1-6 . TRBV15 TGTGCCACCAGCAGAGATAGATACGCCAGAACCCTCCACTTT CATSRDRYARTLHF
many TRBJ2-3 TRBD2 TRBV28 TGTGCCAGCAGCAGTCTAGCGGGGGGAGCGGATACGCAGTATTTT CASSSLAGGADTQYF
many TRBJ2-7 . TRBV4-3 TGCGCCAGCAGCCAAGTCCTCAGCGGATTCTACGAGCAGTACTTC CASSQVLSGFYEQYF
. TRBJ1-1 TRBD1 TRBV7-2 TGTGCCAGCAGCTTGGAACAGGGGACTGAAGCTTTCTTT CASSLEQGTEAFF
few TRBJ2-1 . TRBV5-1 TGCGCCAGCAGCTTGGGTTCTCGGCGGTTCTTC CASSLGSRRFF
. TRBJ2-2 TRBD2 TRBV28 TGTGCCAGCAGGCTCGGACTAGGGGTCGGGGAGCTGTTTTTT CASRLGLGVGELFF
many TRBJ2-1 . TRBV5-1 TGCGCCAGCAGCTTGGAGGGTAGTACCTCCTACAATGAGCAGTTCTTC CASSLEGSTSYNEQFF
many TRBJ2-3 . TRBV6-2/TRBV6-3 TGTGCCAGCAGTTCGGAGGGGCGGGATACGCAGTATTTT CASSSEGRDTQYF
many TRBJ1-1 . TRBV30 TGTGCCTGGAGTGTACTAGTTAGAAATGAAGCTTTCTTT CAWSVLVRNEAFF